One and the same sample provided the 8 T cell receptor beta chains below, sequenced in a study of blood T cell repertoires in COVID-19. Sequenced by immunoSEQ multiplex PCR; TCRdb stores in-frame clones only, minus some. This sample carries 100,000 to 150,000 clones, around 82% of them seen once, and the ten largest clones take 15% to 20%. Sequenced sample: peripheral blood. Receptors were obtained from a man aged 30 to 45 with COVID-19, enrolled during active disease.

This clone was observed once. The chain links TRBV11-3 to TRBJ1-3, with 8 positions matching TRBD1. Germline CDR1 is SGHNT and CDR2 is YENEEA. V lost 5 bases, J lost 3 bases, and 6 bases stayed unmatched. The CDR3 has 15 amino acids. In nucleotides, the CDR3 is TGTGCCAGCAGCGCAGGGGGCGCGGGTGGAAACACCATATATTTT. Its translation: CASSAGGAGGNTIYF.

The CDR3 reads CASSPAGQNTEAFF. The CDR3 DNA is TGTGCCAGCAGCCCTGCCGGACAGAACACTGAAGCTTTCTTT. The chain is built from TRBV27 and TRBJ1-1; possible D gene TRBD1, 5 bases. The CDR3 has 14 amino acids. Trimming left V 6 bases short and J 1 base short, with 12 bases between. Germline lookup yields CDR1 MNHEY and CDR2 SMNVEV (reference sequence).

This chain links TRBV5-4 with TRBJ2-1, with D uncertain. Per the germline V gene, CDR1 is SGHNT and CDR2 is YYREEE (reference sequence). Trimming stripped 0 bases from V and 7 bases from J, with 14 bases between. This CDR3 has 15 residues. The DNA of the CDR3 is TGTGCCAGCAGCTTGGGTGTCTCCAACCAGAATGAGCAGTTCTTC. Amino acids: CASSLGVSNQNEQFF.

This chain links TRBV11-2 with TRBJ1-2, with 9 bases fitting TRBD1. The CDR3 sequence is 15 residues long. V trimming: 5 bases; J trimming: 8 bases; junction bases outside the gene matches: 12. Germline CDR1 is SGHAT and CDR2 is FQNNGV. In DNA, the CDR3 is TGTGCCAGCAGCGCCCCGGGACAGGGCAAACTAGGCTACACCTTC. This sequence encodes CASSAPGQGKLGYTF.

This clone was found once. The genes are TRBV6-5 and TRBJ1-2; D remains unclear. Germline V gene sequence: CDR1 MNHEY, CDR2 SVGAGI. Trimming stripped 5 bases from V and 5 bases from J, with 12 bases between. The CDR3 totals 13 residues. The CDR3 sequence: CASSMADAYGYTF. The CDR3 DNA follows: TGTGCCAGCAGTATGGCGGATGCATATGGCTACACCTTC.

The V and J genes are TRBV13 and TRBJ2-7, with D tentatively TRBD2 (5 bases). CDR1 PRHDT and CDR2 FYEKMQ come from the germline V gene (reference sequence). The CDR3 runs to 13 residues. The ends were cut back, 4 bases at V and 3 bases at J, with 10 bases in the middle. CDR3 coding DNA: TGTGCCAGCAGCTCCCGGGATCTCTACGAGCAGTACTTC. Its protein is CASSSRDLYEQYF.

The genes are TRBV5-5 and TRBJ1-4; 7 bases are a match to TRBD1. J lost 1 base, V lost 0 bases, and 6 bases had no gene match. This CDR3 contains 17 residues. Germline V gene sequence: CDR1 SGHKS, CDR2 YYEKEE (reference sequence). CDR3 bases: TGTGCCAGCAGCTTGGTCCCGGGACAGCTAACTAATGAAAAACTGTTTTTT. Protein sequence: CASSLVPGQLTNEKLFF.

This clone was seen more than once but under ten times. The V and J genes are TRBV3-1 (or the pseudogene TRBV3-2) and TRBJ2-7; D is unresolved. Germline CDR1 and CDR2: LGHDT and YNNKEL (reference sequence). The V gene lost 1 base and the J gene lost 3 bases, with 10 bases spanning the gap. The CDR3 has 14 amino acids. The CDR3 loop reads CASSQAGSYYEQYF. CDR3 in DNA: TGTGCCAGCAGCCAAGCCGGTTCATACTACGAGCAGTACTTC.